The clone carrying this TCR beta chain was seen only once. These data are taken from a study of T cell responses to AZD1222 COVID-19 vaccine. Using immunoSEQ multiplex PCR, the repertoire was profiled, and TCRdb retains in-frame clones only, with some absent. The table has more than 150,000 clones, 88% seen once; the top ten hold approximately 0.49%. This CDR3 region has 12 residues. Germline CDR1 is SGHDT and CDR2 is YYEEEE. V shed 0 bases and J shed 8 bases, with 8 bases lying between them. V gene TRBV5-6 combines with J gene TRBJ1-2; D ambiguous. The sequence was obtained from an adult in good health. Specimen: peripheral blood, collected on day 0 of AZD1222 vaccination. The CDR3 bases are TGTGCCAGCAGCTTGGCCGCGGGGGGCTACACCTTC. This translates into CASSLAAGGYTF.